This T cell receptor (beta chain) came from a study of T cell responses to AZD1222 COVID-19 vaccine. Turning to the study itself: Timing groups of about 4 and about 12 weeks for second doses were pooled. Findings and caveats of the study: Every sample of the repertoires postdated the peak T cell response. Among the donors, most were white British and more were female, and clonal diversity was possibly underestimated.

The CDR3 covers 13 residues. Trimming left V 2 bases short and J 4 bases short, with 8 bases between. CDR1 is KGHSH, CDR2 LQKENI, per germline. Repertoires were generated with immunoSEQ multiplex PCR, while TCRdb's copy carries only in-frame clones and drops some. Of 160,000 or so clones listed, about 90% were seen once; the top ten hold around 2%. Worth noting for this clone: Its specificity is not known.

V usage is TRBV18 and J usage is TRBJ1-1; D gene ambiguous. The receptor's source is an adult in good health. The sequencing used peripheral blood, collected on day 0 of AZD1222 vaccination. CDR3 coding DNA: TGTGCCAGCTCACCAAGCTGGGGCACTGAAGCTTTCTTT. Its translation is CASSPSWGTEAFF.